A single sample gave rise to the 6 T cell receptor beta chains below, sequenced in a study of OX40 agonist ivuxolimab in advanced cancers. Generated by immunoSEQ multiplex PCR, the TCRdb table keeps only in-frame clones and is missing some. The sample includes roughly 120,000 clones, roughly nine tenths of them seen just once. Sequenced material: CD4+ or CD8+ T cells sorted from blood, taken in a trial of the OX40 agonist ivuxolimab. The receptor source for this set is an adult with an advanced solid tumor such as melanoma, head and neck, liver or kidney cancer.

This sequence joins TRBV4-3 and TRBJ2-1, with D unresolved. Germline V CDR1 and CDR2: LGHNA, YSLEER. V was cut by 0 bases and J by 2 bases, with 5 bases left in between. This CDR3 contains 14 residues. CDR3 bases: TGCGCCAGCAGCCAAGAGCGGACCTACAATGAGCAGTTCTTC. It codes for CASSQERTYNEQFF.

The rearrangement joins TRBV7-2 to TRBJ2-5, with D tentatively TRBD2 (5 bases). This CDR3 is 14 amino acids long. Germline lookup yields CDR1 SGHTA and CDR2 FQGNSA. Trimming shortened V by 5 bases and J by 1 base, and 11 bases separated the two germline ends. Here the CDR3 reads CASSPGLVQETQYF. In DNA form, the CDR3 reads TGTGCCAGCAGCCCAGGACTGGTCCAAGAGACCCAGTACTTC.

V and J are TRBV28 and TRBJ1-6; no definite D call. Trimming cost V 3 bases and J 0 bases, with 15 bases left between them. This CDR3 spans 18 amino acids. CDR1 MDHEN and CDR2 SYDVKM come from the germline V gene. CDR3 protein: CASSFHPDTSSYNSPLHF. CDR3 in DNA: TGTGCCAGCAGTTTCCATCCTGACACTAGCTCCTATAATTCACCCCTCCACTTT.

The J gene is TRBJ1-2, the V gene TRBV19, with unresolved D. The germline CDR1 and CDR2 sequences are LNHDA and SQIVND (reference sequence). The germline V and J ends were trimmed by 5 bases and 4 bases, with 11 bases remaining between them. This CDR3 comprises 13 residues. The chain's CDR3 is CASSLSGIYGYTF. The CDR3 nucleotides read TGTGCCAGTAGTTTGTCGGGGATCTATGGCTACACCTTC.

This chain connects TRBV7-9 to TRBJ2-5; D remains unclear. The CDR3 covers 12 residues. V lost 2 bases and J 7 bases, leaving 8 bases between the germline ends. Germline V gives CDR1 SEHNR, CDR2 FQNEAQ (reference sequence). The CDR3 DNA follows: TGTGCCAGCAGCTTATATGTGGGGACCCAGTACTTC. This encodes CASSLYVGTQYF.

This clone came up once. The chain couples TRBV6-1 to TRBJ1-3, with D perhaps TRBD1 (5 bases). This CDR3 has 15 amino acids. CDR1 is MNHNS, CDR2 SASEGT, per germline. The germline V and J ends were trimmed by 1 base and 2 bases, with 9 bases remaining between them. As DNA, the CDR3 is TGTGCCAGCAGTGAAGACGCAGGGACTGGAAACACCATATATTTT. Protein: CASSEDAGTGNTIYF.